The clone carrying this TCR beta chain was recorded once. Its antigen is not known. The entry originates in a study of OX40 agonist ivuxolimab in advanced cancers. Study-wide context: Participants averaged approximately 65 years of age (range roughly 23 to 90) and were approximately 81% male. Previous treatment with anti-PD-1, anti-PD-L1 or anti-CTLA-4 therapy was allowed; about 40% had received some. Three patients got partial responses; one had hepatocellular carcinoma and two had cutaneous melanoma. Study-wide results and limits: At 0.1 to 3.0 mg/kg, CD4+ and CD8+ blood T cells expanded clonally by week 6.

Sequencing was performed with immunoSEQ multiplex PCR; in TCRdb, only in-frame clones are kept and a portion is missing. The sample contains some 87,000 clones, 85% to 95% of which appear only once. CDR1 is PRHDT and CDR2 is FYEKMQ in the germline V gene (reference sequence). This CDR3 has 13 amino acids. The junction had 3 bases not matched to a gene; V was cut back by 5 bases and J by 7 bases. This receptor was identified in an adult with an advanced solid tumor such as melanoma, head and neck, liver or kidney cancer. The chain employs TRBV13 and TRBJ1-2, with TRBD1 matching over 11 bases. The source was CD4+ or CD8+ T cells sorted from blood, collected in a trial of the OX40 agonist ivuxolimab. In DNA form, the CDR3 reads TGTGCCAGCAGCCGTGGGACAGGGGGTGGCTACACCTTC. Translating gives CASSRGTGGGYTF.